The clone carrying this T cell receptor (beta chain) was found once. Its antigen is unknown. Generated by immunoSEQ multiplex PCR, the TCRdb table keeps only in-frame clones and is missing some. The data show roughly 100,000 clones, with over 90% seen just once and more than 4% held by the top ten. The source of the sample is a study of T cell responses to AZD1222 COVID-19 vaccine. Study conclusions and caveats: Among the donors, most were white British and more were female, and clonal diversity was possibly underestimated. Spike-wide vaccine-associated CD4 TCRs dominated at 160-218 and 743-854.

This material consisted of peripheral blood, taken on day 0 of AZD1222 vaccination. The sequence was collected from an adult in good health.

The CDR3 loop reads CASSTLASGTDTQYF. As DNA, the CDR3 is TGTGCCAGCAGCACACTAGCTTCGGGCACAGATACGCAGTATTTT. V is TRBV11-2 and J is TRBJ2-3; perhaps TRBD2 as D (6 bases). The V end was cut by 5 bases, the J end by 1 base, with 13 bases between. Looked up from germline, CDR1 is SGHAT and CDR2 is FQNNGV. The CDR3 contains 15 residues.